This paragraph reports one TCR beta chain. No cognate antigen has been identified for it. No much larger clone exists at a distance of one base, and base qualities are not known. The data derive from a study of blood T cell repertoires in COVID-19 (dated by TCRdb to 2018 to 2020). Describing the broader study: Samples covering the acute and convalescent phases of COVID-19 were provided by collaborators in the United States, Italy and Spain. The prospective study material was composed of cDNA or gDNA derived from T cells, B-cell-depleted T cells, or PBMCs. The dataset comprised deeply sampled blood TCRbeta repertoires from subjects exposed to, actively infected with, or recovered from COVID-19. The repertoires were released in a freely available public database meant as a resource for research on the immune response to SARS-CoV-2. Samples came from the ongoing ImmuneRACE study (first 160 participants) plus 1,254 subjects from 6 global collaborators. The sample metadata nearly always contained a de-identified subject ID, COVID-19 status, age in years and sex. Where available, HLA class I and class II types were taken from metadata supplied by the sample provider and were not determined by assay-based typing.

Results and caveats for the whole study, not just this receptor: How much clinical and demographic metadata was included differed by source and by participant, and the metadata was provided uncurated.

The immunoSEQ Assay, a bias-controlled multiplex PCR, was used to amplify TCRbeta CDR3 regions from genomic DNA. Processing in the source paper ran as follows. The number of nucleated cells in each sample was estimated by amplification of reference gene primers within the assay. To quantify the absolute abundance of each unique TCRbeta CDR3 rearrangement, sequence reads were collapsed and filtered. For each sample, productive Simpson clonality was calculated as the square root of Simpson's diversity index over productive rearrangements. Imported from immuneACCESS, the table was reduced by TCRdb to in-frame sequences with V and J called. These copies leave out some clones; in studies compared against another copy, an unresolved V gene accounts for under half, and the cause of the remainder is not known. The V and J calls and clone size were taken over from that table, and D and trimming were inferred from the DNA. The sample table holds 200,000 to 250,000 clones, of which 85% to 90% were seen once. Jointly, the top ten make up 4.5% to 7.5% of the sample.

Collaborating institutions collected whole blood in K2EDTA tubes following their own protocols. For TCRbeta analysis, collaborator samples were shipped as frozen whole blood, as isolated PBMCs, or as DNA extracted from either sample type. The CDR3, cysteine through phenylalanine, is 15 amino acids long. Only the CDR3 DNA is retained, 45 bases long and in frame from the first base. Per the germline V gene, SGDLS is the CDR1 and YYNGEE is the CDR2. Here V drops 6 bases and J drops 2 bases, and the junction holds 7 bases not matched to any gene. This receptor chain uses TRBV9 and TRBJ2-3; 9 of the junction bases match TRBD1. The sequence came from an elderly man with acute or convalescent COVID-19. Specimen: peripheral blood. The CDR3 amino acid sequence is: CASTAGTGTTDTQYF. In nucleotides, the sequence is TGTGCCAGCACGGCCGGGACAGGGACCACAGATACGCAGTATTTT.